One and the same sample provided the 20 T cell receptor beta chains below, sequenced in a study of T cells in Graves' hyperthyroidism and ophthalmopathy. TCR beta CDR3 sequences were amplified from RNA transcripts. TCR CDR3 underwent first-round RT-PCR with the HTBI primer set. TCRdb redid the calling of the multiplex PCR reads with MiXCR, one entry per CDR3 protein. The data show 350,000 to 400,000 distinct CDR3 sequences, with 15% seen just once and less than 35% held by the top ten. The sample was blood. These receptors originate from a woman in her 30s with Graves' hyperthyroidism.

This clonotype occurred many times. The V and J genes are TRBV20-1 and TRBJ1-1; 11 nucleotides match TRBD1. V dropped 0 bases and J dropped 4; count of bases not matched to a gene: 1. CDR1 and CDR2 (germline): DFQATT, SNEGSKA (reference sequence). This CDR3 spans 14 amino acids. This chain's CDR3 is CSAREGTGGTEAFF. The DNA for the CDR3 is TGCAGTGCTAGAGAGGGGACAGGGGGCACTGAAGCTTTCTTT.

This clonotype has ten or more counts. The V gene is TRBV9, the J gene TRBJ2-1; perhaps TRBD2 as D (6 bases). The germline V and J ends were trimmed by 0 bases and 0 bases, with 16 bases remaining between them. This CDR3 comprises 18 residues. Germline V lookup: CDR1 SGDLS, CDR2 YYNGEE. CDR3 in amino acids: CASSVGLAHTNSYNEQFF. The CDR3 nucleotides read TGTGCCAGCAGCGTAGGGCTAGCGCATACAAACTCCTACAATGAGCAGTTCTTC.

The chain is built from TRBV20-1 and TRBJ2-1; D is perhaps TRBD1 or TRBD2 (5 bases each). Trimming removed 3 bases from V and 6 bases from J, with 18 bases in between. Germline CDR1 and CDR2: DFQATT and SNEGSKA (reference sequence). The CDR3 has 15 amino acids. The chain's CDR3 is CSASTPSRALNEQFF. In DNA form, the CDR3 reads TGCAGTGCTAGTACCCCTAGCAGGGCTCTCAATGAGCAGTTCTTC.

In this sample, this clonotype turned up many times. The chain combines TRBV7-9 with TRBJ1-4; D perhaps matches TRBD1 (5 bases). The V gene's germline CDR1 is SEHNR and CDR2 FQNEAQ (reference sequence). The CDR3 consists of 15 residues. Trimming cost V 5 bases and J 0 bases, with 10 bases left between them. The CDR3 is CASSEDRATNEKLFF. The CDR3 nucleotides read TGTGCCAGCAGCGAAGACAGAGCAACTAATGAAAAACTGTTTTTT.

This clonotype was seen a few times. The genes are TRBV28 and TRBJ2-1, with D possibly matching TRBD2 (5 bases). Trimming shortened V by 7 bases and J by 0 bases, and 16 bases separated the two germline ends. There are 16 residues in the CDR3. Germline CDR1 and CDR2: MDHEN and SYDVKM. In nucleotides, the CDR3 is TGTGCCAGCAACCCCGGGGAGAAACCCTCCTACAATGAGCAGTTCTTC. This encodes CASNPGEKPSYNEQFF.

V and J are TRBV19 and TRBJ1-4; D is perhaps TRBD1 (5 bases). Germline V gives CDR1 LNHDA, CDR2 SQIVND (reference sequence). The V end was cut by 5 bases, the J end by 5 bases, with 12 bases between. This CDR3 is built from 14 residues. The DNA of the CDR3 is TGTGCCAGTAGTCTCACCTGGGGCAATGAAAAACTGTTTTTT. Translating it yields CASSLTWGNEKLFF.

This clonotype was detected only a few times. The chain employs TRBV6-2 or TRBV6-3 and TRBJ1-5, with 8 bases that match TRBD1. Germline V gene lookup returns CDR1 MNHEY and CDR2 SVGEGT. This CDR3 comprises 15 residues. V dropped 6 bases and J dropped 2; count of bases not matched to a gene: 6. The CDR3 DNA follows: TGTGCCAGCAGCCTGGACAGGGTGGGCAATCAGCCCCAGCATTTT. Its translation is CASSLDRVGNQPQHF.

The chain couples TRBV12-3 or TRBV12-4 to TRBJ1-5; D remains unclear. The CDR3 loop spans 14 amino acids. Deletions cut 1 base from V and 7 bases from J, with 11 bases between. Here the CDR3 DNA reads TGTGCCAGCAGTTTAGGCTTTGGTACACAGCCCCAGCATTTT. It encodes CASSLGFGTQPQHF.

This clonotype was seen many times. J is TRBJ2-1 and V is TRBV30; D unresolved. Per germline, CDR1 GTSNPN and CDR2 SVGIG (reference sequence). The germline V and J ends were trimmed by 0 bases and 3 bases, with 12 bases remaining between them. The CDR3 consists of 15 residues. In nucleotides, the CDR3 is TGTGCCTGGAGTGTATTGGGGTACCTCTACAATGAGCAGTTCTTC. It yields the protein CAWSVLGYLYNEQFF.

This clonotype was seen ten or more times. The V call is TRBV11-1, the J call TRBJ2-7; D might be TRBD2 (6 bases). The CDR3 totals 14 residues. Germline CDR1 SGHAT, CDR2 FQDESV (reference sequence). The V gene lost 3 bases and the J gene lost 2 bases, with 11 bases spanning the gap. CDR3 nucleotide sequence: TGTGCCAGCAGCTTCCCTGGGGGGACCTACGAGCAGTACTTC. Translated: CASSFPGGTYEQYF.

This chain connects TRBV4-2 to TRBJ2-3; tentative D call: TRBD2 (6 bases). V gave up 0 bases and J gave up 5 bases, with 21 bases separating them. The length of the CDR3 is 18 residues. Germline CDR1 LGHNA, CDR2 YNFKEQ. The CDR3 nucleotides read TGTGCCAGCAGCCAAGATCTGGTAGCGGCTACGTGGGTAGATACGCAGTATTTT. Protein product: CASSQDLVAATWVDTQYF.

This clonotype was seen repeatedly, ten times or more. The CDR3 region is CASGSTQLMSYTDTQYF. CDR3 in DNA: TGTGCCAGTGGGAGCACTCAGCTAATGTCTTACACAGATACGCAGTATTTT. The chain recombines TRBV12-3 or TRBV12-4 with TRBJ2-3; a possible D gene is TRBD2 (5 bases). This CDR3 spans 17 amino acids. The V and J ends lost 9 bases and 2 bases respectively, with 24 bases between them.

This clonotype was seen ten or more times. The chain carries TRBV7-9 and TRBJ1-1, with a possible D match to TRBD1 (6 bases). Germline values: CDR1 SEHNR, CDR2 FQNEAQ (reference sequence). The CDR3 runs to 14 residues. V lost 5 bases to trimming and J lost 11 bases, with 21 bases between them. In DNA, the CDR3 is TGTGCCAGCAGCGGAACAAGACAGGCACTCGTTGCTTTCTTT. Protein product: CASSGTRQALVAFF. The full variable domain, its missing parts supplied by reference TRBV7-9 and TRBJ1-1, is DTGVSQNPRHKITKRGQNVTFRCDPISEHNRLYWYRQTLGQGPEFLTYFQNEAQLEKSRLLSDRFSAERPKGSFSTLEIQRTEQGDSAMYLCASSGTRQALVAFFGQGTRLTVV.

This chain uses TRBV10-2 with TRBJ1-5, with TRBD1 identical over 9 bases. V shed 5 bases, J shed 7 bases, and the junction held 9 bases outside the gene matches. The CDR3 contains 15 residues. Germline CDR1 WSHSY, CDR2 SAAADI. The chain's CDR3 is CASSKQGARGQPQHF. The CDR3 DNA follows: TGCGCCAGCAGTAAACAGGGGGCGCGGGGACAGCCCCAGCATTTT.

At least ten counts were recorded for this clonotype. This CDR3 is CAWSVLPQFEQYF. The CDR3 coding sequence is TGTGCCTGGAGTGTACTTCCCCAGTTCGAGCAGTACTTC. The chain couples TRBV30 to TRBJ2-7; D is unclear. The CDR3 runs 13 residues. Trimming took 0 bases from V and 6 from J, leaving 12 bases between them. CDR1 GTSNPN and CDR2 SVGIG come from the germline V gene (reference sequence). The full variable domain, with the rest looked up from reference TRBV30 and TRBJ2-7, is SQTIHQWPATLVQPVGSPLSLECTVEGTSNPNLYWYRQAAGRGLQLLFYSVGIGQISSEVPQNLSASRPQDRQFILSSKKLLLSDSGFYLCAWSVLPQFEQYFGPGTRLTVT.

This clonotype occurred many times. The J gene is TRBJ2-7, the V gene TRBV28; D unresolved. The V gene's germline CDR1 is MDHEN and CDR2 SYDVKM. Trimming cost V 5 bases and J 3 bases, with 8 bases left between them. This CDR3 region has 12 residues. The CDR3 loop reads CASSVGIYEQYF. In DNA, the CDR3 is TGTGCCAGCAGTGTCGGAATCTACGAGCAGTACTTC.

This clonotype was detected only a few times. This chain connects TRBV29-1 to TRBJ2-3; possible D gene TRBD1, 6 bases. The V end was cut by 7 bases, the J end by 4 bases, with 30 bases between. From germline, CDR1 is SQVTM and CDR2 ANQGSEA. The CDR3 is made up of 18 amino acids. CDR3 sequence: CSAREYIRDIRSPDTQYF. CDR3 sequence (DNA): TGCAGCGCCCGGGAATATATTCGGGACATTCGGTCCCCAGATACGCAGTATTTT.

This clonotype has a count of ten or more. The J gene is TRBJ2-5, the V gene TRBV12-3 or TRBV12-4, with D perhaps TRBD2 (6 bases). V gave up 4 bases and J gave up 4 bases, with 13 bases separating them. CDR3 length: 14 amino acids. The CDR3 loop reads CASSWQVGGETQYF. CDR3 coding DNA: TGTGCCAGCAGTTGGCAGGTGGGGGGAGAGACCCAGTACTTC.

V and J are TRBV25-1 and TRBJ1-2, with 7 nucleotides matching TRBD1. The germline CDR1 and CDR2 sequences are MGHDK and SYGVNS. V lost 2 bases, J lost 4 bases, and 7 bases stayed unmatched. The CDR3 consists of 15 residues. In nucleotides, the CDR3 is TGTGCCAGCAGTGAAAAGGGGGCAGAGGTCTATGGCTACACCTTC. Residues: CASSEKGAEVYGYTF.

This clonotype was counted many times. CDR3 protein: CASSLSLAGNEQYF. Written as DNA, the CDR3 is TGTGCCAGCAGCTTAAGCCTAGCGGGCAACGAGCAGTACTTC. The chain combines TRBV7-2 with TRBJ2-7; 8 bases are shared with TRBD2. With V trimmed by 2 bases and J by 5 bases, 5 bases remained unmatched. This CDR3 is built from 14 residues. Per germline, CDR1 SGHTA and CDR2 FQGNSA.